These 13 T cell receptor beta chains originate from one sample sequenced in a study of OX40 agonist ivuxolimab in advanced cancers. TCRdb's table, derived via immunoSEQ multiplex PCR, lists solely in-frame clones and lacks some. The sample includes 60,000 or so clones, 80% to 90% of them seen just once. This sample comprised CD4+ or CD8+ T cells sorted from blood, obtained in a trial of the OX40 agonist ivuxolimab. The source of these receptors is an adult with an advanced solid tumor such as melanoma, head and neck, liver or kidney cancer.

The chain is built from TRBV7-2 and TRBJ2-3, with D possibly TRBD2 on 6 matching bases. V was pared by 6 bases and J by 0 bases, with 13 bases between. Germline CDR1 and CDR2: SGHTA and FQGNSA. The CDR3 consists of 15 residues. This CDR3 reads CASRPPGTSTDTQYF. In DNA form, the CDR3 reads TGTGCCAGCAGACCTCCCGGGACTAGCACAGATACGCAGTATTTT.

The chain employs TRBV4-1 and TRBJ2-7, with a tentative D call TRBD1 (5 bases). The V and J ends lost 2 bases and 5 bases respectively, with 22 bases between them. The CDR3 totals 17 residues. The germline V gene has CDR1 MGHRA and CDR2 YSYEKL. The CDR3 reads CASSQLTGASSVNEQYF. As DNA, the CDR3 is TGCGCCAGCAGCCAACTCACTGGGGCCAGTTCGGTCAACGAGCAGTACTTC.

The chain links TRBV27 to TRBJ2-1; maybe TRBD2 (5 bases). Deletions cut 8 bases from V and 5 bases from J, with 16 bases between. CDR3 length: 14 residues. Germline CDR1 and CDR2: MNHEY and SMNVEV (reference sequence). CDR3 protein: CASSRLTKHNEQFF. The DNA for the CDR3 is TGTGCCAGCTCCCGTTTGACTAAACACAATGAGCAGTTCTTC.

V and J are TRBV9 and TRBJ2-2; TRBD2 is a possible D gene (6 bases). CDR1 is SGDLS, CDR2 YYNGEE, per germline. The ends were cut back, 2 bases at V and 3 bases at J, with 26 bases in the middle. The CDR3 extends over 20 amino acids. CDR3 protein: CASSVAHNSGPEGDTGELFF. CDR3 nucleotide sequence: TGTGCCAGCAGCGTTGCACACAATAGCGGCCCGGAGGGAGACACCGGGGAGCTGTTTTTT.

The chain carries TRBV6-5 and TRBJ2-7, with D perhaps matching TRBD1 or TRBD2 (6 bases each). The V gene lost 5 bases and the J gene lost 5 bases, with 13 bases spanning the gap. The CDR3 consists of 13 residues. Germline V gene lookup returns CDR1 MNHEY and CDR2 SVGAGI. CDR3 loop: CASSQGTLNEQYF. CDR3 DNA sequence: TGTGCCAGCAGTCAGGGGACTTTGAACGAGCAGTACTTC.

The chain has TRBV11-1 and TRBJ2-1, with 9 bases that match TRBD2. V lost 1 base, J lost 6 bases, and 4 bases stayed unmatched. CDR3 length equals 15 residues. Germline V gene lookup returns CDR1 SGHAT and CDR2 FQDESV (reference sequence). CDR3 in DNA: TGTGCCAGCAGCTTAGGGACTAGCGATCGCAATGAGCAGTTCTTC. It yields the protein CASSLGTSDRNEQFF.

The table lists this clone with a count of one. The chain employs TRBV19 and TRBJ2-3; unclear D gene. Germline-derived CDR1 and CDR2 are LNHDA and SQIVND (reference sequence). V lost 7 bases to trimming and J lost 5 bases, with 7 bases between them. The CDR3 covers 11 residues. The DNA of the CDR3 is TGTGCCAGTACATCGAGAGATACGCAGTATTTT. Translation gives CASTSRDTQYF.

CDR3: CAWSPRSSYEQYF. The CDR3 coding sequence is TGTGCCTGGAGTCCTAGGAGTTCCTACGAGCAGTACTTC. The chain uses TRBV30 and TRBJ2-7; no definite D call. The CDR3 sequence is 13 residues long. Germline CDR1 GTSNPN, CDR2 SVGIG (reference sequence). Trimming left V 2 bases short and J 1 base short, with 9 bases between. The variable domain in full, completed from reference TRBV30 and TRBJ2-7, reads SQTIHQWPATLVQPVGSPLSLECTVEGTSNPNLYWYRQAAGRGLQLLFYSVGIGQISSEVPQNLSASRPQDRQFILSSKKLLLSDSGFYLCAWSPRSSYEQYFGPGTRLTVT.

The genes are TRBV6-1 and TRBJ2-1; D unresolved. V shed 2 bases and J shed 6 bases, with 11 bases lying between them. Germline V CDR1 and CDR2: MNHNS, SASEGT. The CDR3 covers 14 residues. CDR3 DNA: TGTGCCAGCAGTGAATCAGTAGCTACCAATGAGCAGTTCTTC. Translation: CASSESVATNEQFF.

This clone was counted a few times. Written as DNA, the CDR3 is TGTGCCAGCCGTTCAGGGGCACTTAATCAGCCCCAGCATTTT. It codes for CASRSGALNQPQHF. This chain uses TRBV6-1 with TRBJ1-5, with a possible D match to TRBD1 (6 bases). The CDR3 consists of 14 residues. In germline, CDR1 is MNHNS, CDR2 SASEGT. Trimming left V 8 bases short and J 4 bases short, with 15 bases between.

V gene TRBV7-3 combines with J gene TRBJ2-3, with unresolved D. The CDR3 runs 13 residues. The ends were cut back, 2 bases at V and 5 bases at J, with 8 bases in the middle. The germline gives CDR1 SGHTA, CDR2 FQGTGA. The CDR3 region is CASSLGTRDTQYF. CDR3 DNA: TGTGCCAGCAGCTTAGGAACCCGAGATACGCAGTATTTT. The whole variable domain, remainder taken from reference TRBV7-3 and TRBJ2-3, is GAGVSQTPSNKVTEKGKYVELRCDPISGHTALYWYRQSLGQGPEFLIYFQGTGAADDSGLPNDRFFAVRPEGSVSTLKIQRTERGDSAVYLCASSLGTRDTQYFGPGTRLTVL.

The chain is built from TRBV4-2 and TRBJ2-4; D remains ambiguous. The CDR3 consists of 13 residues. Germline CDR1 LGHNA, CDR2 YNFKEQ. Trimming shortened V by 1 base and J by 8 bases, and 9 bases separated the two germline ends. CDR3 protein: CASSQVDDYIQYF. The CDR3 region has the DNA TGTGCCAGCAGCCAAGTAGACGATTACATTCAGTACTTC.

The chain links TRBV12-5 to TRBJ2-7; D might be TRBD1 (5 bases). CDR1 and CDR2 (germline): LGHNT, FRNRAP. The CDR3 is 15 residues long. Trimming removed 2 bases from V and 7 bases from J, with 18 bases in between. In DNA form, the CDR3 reads TGTGCTAGTGGTTTGCTAACCCGACAGCCAAGGGAGCAGTACTTC. Its translation: CASGLLTRQPREQYF.